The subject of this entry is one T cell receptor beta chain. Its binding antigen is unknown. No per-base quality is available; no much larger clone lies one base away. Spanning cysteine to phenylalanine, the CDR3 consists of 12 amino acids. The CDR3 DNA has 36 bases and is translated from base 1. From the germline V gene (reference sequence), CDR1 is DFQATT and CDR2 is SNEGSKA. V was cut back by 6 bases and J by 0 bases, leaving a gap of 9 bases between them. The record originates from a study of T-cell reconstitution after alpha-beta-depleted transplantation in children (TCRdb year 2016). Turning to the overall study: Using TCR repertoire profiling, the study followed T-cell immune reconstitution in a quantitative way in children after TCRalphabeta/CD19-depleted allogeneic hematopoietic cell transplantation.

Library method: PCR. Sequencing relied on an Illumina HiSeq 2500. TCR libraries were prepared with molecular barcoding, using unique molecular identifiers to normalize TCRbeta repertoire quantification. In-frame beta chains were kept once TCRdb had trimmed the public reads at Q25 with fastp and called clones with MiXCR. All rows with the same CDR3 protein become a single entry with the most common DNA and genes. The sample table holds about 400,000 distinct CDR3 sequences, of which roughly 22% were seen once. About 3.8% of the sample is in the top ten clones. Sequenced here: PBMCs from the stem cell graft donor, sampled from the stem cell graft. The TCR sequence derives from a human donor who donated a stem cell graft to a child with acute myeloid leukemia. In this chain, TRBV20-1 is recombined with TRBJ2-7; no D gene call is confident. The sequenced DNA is TGCAGTGCCCCGGACCACTCCTACGAGCAGTACTTC. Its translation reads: CSAPDHSYEQYF.